This TCR beta chain is drawn from a study of cytomegalovirus exposure and HLA in healthy donors. A remark on this clone: The antigen remains unidentified.

CDR1 is MNHNS, CDR2 SASEGT, per germline. The V end was cut by 6 bases, the J end by 4 bases, with 9 bases between. The CDR3 spans 12 residues. Donors were ostensibly healthy at sampling, although undocumented immune exposures were probable. Study-wide results and caveats: V- and J-gene trimming in TCR beta was tied to a missense DCLRE1C variant by an analysis performed later. TRBV6-2, TRBV6-3 and some other V segments were unresolvable in 87-base-pair reads.

In the PCR, 60 Vbeta and 13 Jbeta primers were used. Data came from immunoSEQ multiplex PCR; TCRdb stores just in-frame clones and leaves some out. The table shows 110,000 to 150,000 clones, with roughly 80% occurring only once. The sample comprised PBMCs. The sequence was obtained from a female donor in good health and CMV-seronegative. The J gene is TRBJ2-5, the V gene TRBV6-1, with no clear D. The CDR3 DNA follows: TGTGCCAGCAGCATAAACGGAGAGACCCAGTACTTC. Translating gives CASSINGETQYF.